Each of the 28 T cell receptor beta chains below was sequenced from the same sample in a study of T cells after yellow fever vaccination. MiXCR was run by TCRdb on the 5' RACE reads, yielding one entry per CDR3 protein. In the table there are hundreds of thousands of distinct CDR3 sequences, approximately 13% of which are singletons. The sample here was PBMCs, taken on the day of the yellow fever booster vaccination. The origin of the receptors is a man aged 30 to 45 who received the YFV17D yellow fever vaccine.

The genes are TRBV15 and TRBJ1-5; D gene unclear. Germline loops: CDR1 LNHNV, CDR2 YYDKDF (reference sequence). The V end was cut by 1 base, the J end by 5 bases, with 6 bases between. The CDR3 is 13 amino acids. The CDR3 here is CATSRVRDQPQHF. CDR3 nucleotides: TGTGCCACCAGCAGAGTTCGTGATCAGCCCCAGCATTTT.

This clonotype was counted at least ten times. The chain carries TRBV2 and TRBJ2-2; the D gene is possibly TRBD1 (7 bases). The CDR3 is 17 amino acids. Per the germline V gene, CDR1 is SNHLY and CDR2 is FYNNEI. Trimming removed 6 bases at V and 6 bases at J, with 23 bases between. CDR3 in amino acids: CASRAGQSTIISGELFF. CDR3 nucleotides: TGTGCCAGCAGGGCGGGACAGTCAACAATAATCTCCGGGGAGCTGTTTTTT.

This clonotype has more than one count but fewer than ten. This chain connects TRBV7-9 to TRBJ2-1; 8 bases are a match to TRBD2. The CDR3 is made up of 15 amino acids. Germline V gives CDR1 SEHNR, CDR2 FQNEAQ (reference sequence). J gave up 4 bases and V 2 bases, and 4 bases lay outside the gene matches. This CDR3 reads CASSLLLAGYNEQFF. The CDR3 DNA reads TGTGCCAGCAGCTTACTGTTAGCGGGGTACAATGAGCAGTTCTTC.

This chain uses TRBV29-1 with TRBJ2-2; perhaps TRBD2 as D (6 bases). V lost 8 bases and J 7 bases, leaving 20 bases between the germline ends. Looked up from germline, CDR1 is SQVTM and CDR2 is ANQGSEA. The CDR3 consists of 14 residues. The CDR3: CSFRTPLRGGELFF. The CDR3 DNA follows: TGCAGCTTCCGGACACCTCTGCGGGGCGGGGAGCTGTTTTTT.

This clonotype was counted between two and nine times. The chain recombines TRBV29-1 with TRBJ2-3; the D gene is possibly TRBD1 (6 bases). The CDR3 loop spans 12 amino acids. CDR1 is SQVTM and CDR2 is ANQGSEA in the germline V gene. V was shortened by 5 bases and J by 2 bases, with 8 bases between the two germline ends. As DNA, the CDR3 is TGCAGCGTTTCAGGGGTCACAGATACGCAGTATTTT. Translating gives CSVSGVTDTQYF.

This rearrangement joins TRBV30 to TRBJ2-1; 10 bases align to TRBD2. The ends lost 5 bases at V and 5 bases at J; junction bases unmatched: 9. Germline V gives CDR1 GTSNPN, CDR2 SVGIG (reference sequence). The CDR3 is made up of 15 amino acids. CDR3 protein: CAWDRNGLADNEQFF. The CDR3 DNA is TGTGCCTGGGACCGAAATGGACTAGCGGACAATGAGCAGTTCTTC.

This clonotype was seen only once. The chain carries TRBV24-1 and TRBJ2-5; D gene unclear. Germline V gives CDR1 KGHDR, CDR2 SFDVKD. The V end lost 4 bases, the J end lost 0 bases, and 8 bases lay between the germline ends. This CDR3 contains 14 residues. The CDR3 nucleotides are TGTGCCACCAGTGAGAGCTCCTACCAAGAGACCCAGTACTTC. Protein: CATSESSYQETQYF.

This clonotype was observed at least ten times. The chain uses TRBV7-2 and TRBJ2-1, with 7 bases that match TRBD2. The germline CDR1 and CDR2 sequences are SGHTA and FQGNSA. V lost 3 bases, J lost 7 bases, and 9 bases stayed unmatched. This CDR3 spans 15 amino acids. CDR3 DNA: TGTGCCAGCAGCTTCGGTCGCGGGAGTAAGAATGAGCAGTTCTTC. As protein: CASSFGRGSKNEQFF.

In its sample, this clonotype was seen a few times. This chain links TRBV5-1 with TRBJ2-5; 10 nucleotides match TRBD2. The CDR3 runs to 16 residues. The germline V gene has CDR1 SGHRS and CDR2 YFSETQ. V shed 2 bases, J shed 3 bases, and the junction held 7 bases outside the gene matches. The CDR3 nucleotides read TGCGCCAGCAGCTTACTAGCGGGGACAATAAAAGAGACCCAGTACTTC. Protein: CASSLLAGTIKETQYF.

The rearrangement joins TRBV3-1 to TRBJ2-1; D possibly uses TRBD1 or TRBD2 (6 bases each). CDR3 length: 15 amino acids. V was clipped by 4 bases and J by 5 bases, with 15 bases between them. Germline V gene lookup returns CDR1 LGHDT and CDR2 YNNKEL (reference sequence). The CDR3 bases are TGTGCCAGCAGCCCAGGGGTCGGAGGGGACAATGAGCAGTTCTTC. It translates to CASSPGVGGDNEQFF.

J is TRBJ2-7 and V is TRBV12-3 or TRBV12-4; D remains ambiguous. CDR3 size: 13 residues. V shed 1 base and J shed 6 bases, with 10 bases lying between them. This chain's CDR3 is CASSLGADGEQYF. CDR3 bases: TGTGCCAGCAGTTTAGGCGCGGACGGCGAGCAGTACTTC.

The V gene is TRBV7-9, the J gene TRBJ2-7; 8 bases are a match to TRBD2. The CDR3 totals 17 residues. Trimming removed 4 bases from V and 6 bases from J; junction bases left unmatched: 17. Germline V CDR1 and CDR2: SEHNR, FQNEAQ (reference sequence). CDR3 in amino acids: CASSSGGRPGPPLEQYF. CDR3 in DNA: TGTGCCAGCAGCTCGGGGGGGAGACCGGGACCGCCGCTCGAGCAGTACTTC.

This clonotype was recorded a few times. V gene TRBV20-1 combines with J gene TRBJ1-2; tentatively, D is TRBD1 (6 bases). Trimming removed 2 bases from V and 2 bases from J, with 12 bases in between. This CDR3 contains 14 residues. The germline CDR1 and CDR2 sequences are DFQATT and SNEGSKA (reference sequence). The CDR3 here is CSARTGTPNYGYTF. CDR3 bases: TGCAGTGCTAGAACCGGGACACCGAACTATGGCTACACCTTC.

V is TRBV3-1 and J is TRBJ2-1; D may be TRBD1 (6 bases). V lost 5 bases and J lost 9, with 14 bases in between. This CDR3 comprises 13 residues. Germline CDR1 and CDR2: LGHDT and YNNKEL (reference sequence). The CDR3 protein is CASSARGEGEQFF. The CDR3 coding sequence is TGTGCCAGCAGCGCCAGGGGAGAGGGTGAGCAGTTCTTC.

The V gene is TRBV20-1, the J gene TRBJ2-7, with D perhaps assigned TRBD1 or TRBD2 (6 bases each). Per the germline V gene, CDR1 is DFQATT and CDR2 is SNEGSKA (reference sequence). The CDR3 spans 12 residues. The germline V and J ends were trimmed by 6 bases and 2 bases, with 11 bases remaining between them. As DNA, the CDR3 is TGCAGTGCCGGGGGCGCAGCCTACGAGCAGTACTTC. It encodes CSAGGAAYEQYF.

The J gene is TRBJ1-5, the V gene TRBV18; 8 nucleotides match TRBD1. Trimming cost V 3 bases and J 11 bases; bases outside gene matches: 6. The CDR3 is made up of 13 amino acids. Germline V gene data show CDR1 as KGHSH and CDR2 as LQKENI. This CDR3 reads CASSPADRGTQHF. The CDR3 region has the DNA TGTGCCAGCTCACCGGCCGACAGGGGAACCCAGCATTTT.

This clonotype occurred a few times. The chain carries TRBV4-3 and TRBJ2-2, with 7 bases that match TRBD2. Germline CDR1 and CDR2: LGHNA and YSLEER. The length of the CDR3 is 16 residues. Losses at the gene ends were 3 bases for V and 4 bases for J; bases not matched to a gene: 8. CDR3 loop: CASSQQTSPSTGELFF. The DNA of the CDR3 is TGCGCCAGCAGCCAGCAGACTAGCCCCAGCACCGGGGAGCTGTTTTTT.

This clonotype was seen more than once but under ten times. The rearrangement joins TRBV6-1 to TRBJ2-5, with D hard to call. The CDR3 totals 13 residues. The ends were cut back, 6 bases at V and 7 bases at J, with 15 bases in the middle. Germline CDR1 MNHNS, CDR2 SASEGT. This chain's CDR3 is CASRVEEFGTQYF. The CDR3 DNA follows: TGTGCCAGCAGGGTTGAGGAGTTTGGGACCCAGTACTTC.

The chain couples TRBV20-1 to TRBJ2-7; D is unresolved. The CDR3 sequence is 10 residues long. The V end was cut by 6 bases, the J end by 7 bases, with 10 bases between. In germline, CDR1 is DFQATT, CDR2 SNEGSKA (reference sequence). The CDR3 spells CSAPSGEQYF. CDR3 nucleotide sequence: TGCAGTGCCCCCTCGGGTGAGCAGTACTTC.

The rearrangement links TRBV20-1 to TRBJ2-7; 8 bases line up with TRBD2. The J segment lost 4 bases and the V segment lost 2 bases, leaving 10 bases of the junction unmatched. The CDR3 consists of 15 residues. In germline, CDR1 is DFQATT, CDR2 SNEGSKA (reference sequence). The DNA of the CDR3 is TGCAGTGCTAGACGAGGAGTAGCGGGAAGATACGAGCAGTACTTC. Amino acid sequence: CSARRGVAGRYEQYF.

V gene TRBV27 combines with J gene TRBJ2-1; 8 bases are shared with TRBD2. CDR1 and CDR2 from the germline V gene are MNHEY and SMNVEV (reference sequence). The CDR3 spans 16 residues. V lost 7 bases to trimming and J lost 2 bases; unmatched junction nucleotides: 10. CDR3 residues: CASNPMGLVTYNEQFF. CDR3 nucleotide sequence: TGTGCCAGCAATCCCATGGGACTAGTCACCTACAATGAGCAGTTCTTC.

The genes are TRBV5-1 and TRBJ2-2; no firm D call. V was cut by 3 bases and J by 6 bases, with 12 bases left in between. CDR1 and CDR2 from the germline V gene are SGHRS and YFSETQ. The CDR3 length is 14 residues. This CDR3 is CASSSEPDSGELFF. As DNA, the CDR3 is TGCGCCAGCAGCTCCGAGCCAGATTCCGGGGAGCTGTTTTTT.

A few counts support this clonotype. This chain joins TRBV7-3 and TRBJ2-1, with a weak D call TRBD2 (6 bases). The V end was cut by 4 bases, the J end by 4 bases, with 17 bases between. The CDR3 is made up of 16 amino acids. Per germline, CDR1 SGHTA and CDR2 FQGTGA. CDR3 bases: TGTGCCAGCAGCTACTTGTCCCGGGAGCTTTACAATGAGCAGTTCTTC. Amino acid sequence: CASSYLSRELYNEQFF.

This clonotype came up a few times. The CDR3 DNA reads as TGTGCCAGCAGCTTTAACGGGAATGAAGCTTTCTTT. Its translation is CASSFNGNEAFF. The V call is TRBV7-2, the J call TRBJ1-1; D call uncertain. In germline, CDR1 is SGHTA, CDR2 FQGNSA. CDR3 size: 12 residues. Trimming pared 3 bases from V and 7 bases from J, leaving 9 bases between.

The chain joins TRBV27 to TRBJ1-4; weak D call: TRBD1 (5 bases). The CDR3 runs to 14 residues. V was pared by 5 bases and J by 7 bases, with 14 bases between. Per the germline V gene, CDR1 is MNHEY and CDR2 is SMNVEV (reference sequence). The CDR3 sequence is CASSHRGGGEKLFF. DNA for the CDR3: TGTGCCAGCAGTCACCGGGGGGGGGGTGAAAAACTGTTTTTT. Supplemented by reference TRBV27 and TRBJ1-4, the full variable domain reads EAQVTQNPRYLITVTGKKLTVTCSQNMNHEYMSWYRQDPGLGLRQIYYSMNVEVTDKGDVPEGYKVSRKEKRNFPLILESPSPNQTSLYFCASSHRGGGEKLFFGSGTQLSVL.

This clonotype was seen more than once but under ten times. The chain employs TRBV28 and TRBJ2-3; D is possibly TRBD2 (6 bases). The CDR3 totals 14 residues. CDR1 and CDR2 (germline): MDHEN, SYDVKM. Trimming removed 3 bases from V and 10 bases from J, with 17 bases in between. CDR3 residues: CASSFGGWTNAQYF. In DNA form, the CDR3 reads TGTGCCAGCAGTTTCGGAGGGTGGACGAACGCGCAGTATTTT.

The chain combines TRBV29-1 with TRBJ1-1, with TRBD1 as a possible D gene (6 bases). V lost 3 bases and J 4 bases, leaving 9 bases between the germline ends. Per the germline V gene, CDR1 is SQVTM and CDR2 is ANQGSEA. This CDR3 has 12 residues. The CDR3 DNA reads TGCAGCGTTGACAGGGGTGGCACTGAAGCTTTCTTT. It encodes CSVDRGGTEAFF.

The chain carries TRBV20-1 and TRBJ2-7, with 9 bases lining up with TRBD1. J lost 0 bases, V lost 0 bases, and 3 bases had no gene match. CDR1 DFQATT and CDR2 SNEGSKA come from the germline V gene (reference sequence). The length of the CDR3 is 15 residues. Written as DNA, the CDR3 is TGCAGTGCTAGAGATACAGGGGGCGCCTCCTACGAGCAGTACTTC. Amino acid sequence: CSARDTGGASYEQYF.